A single sample is the source of the 32 T cell receptor beta chains below, sequenced in a study of blood T cell repertoires in COVID-19. The assay was immunoSEQ multiplex PCR, and TCRdb's table has in-frame clones only and misses some. This table holds about 260,000 clones, roughly 86% found once. Sequencing used peripheral blood. These TCRs come from a human donor in a cohort sampled during active COVID-19.

The rearrangement links TRBV25-1 to TRBJ2-1; TRBD1 is a possible D gene (6 bases). This CDR3 is built from 15 residues. Germline lookup yields CDR1 MGHDK and CDR2 SYGVNS. Trimming left V 3 bases short and J 7 bases short, with 16 bases between. CDR3 region: CASSESRGVSNEQFF. CDR3 nucleotide sequence: TGTGCCAGCAGTGAGTCCAGGGGCGTCTCGAATGAGCAGTTCTTC.

This sequence joins TRBV19 and TRBJ1-2; 8 bases agree with TRBD1. The CDR3 loop spans 18 amino acids. The germline CDR1 and CDR2 sequences are LNHDA and SQIVND (reference sequence). Trimming at V came to 4 bases and at J to 4 bases, leaving 17 bases not matched to a gene. CDR3 in DNA: TGTGCCAGTAGTAGATCCGGGGCAGGGGGCGCCCCAGTCTATGGCTACACCTTC. This codes for CASSRSGAGGAPVYGYTF.

The rearrangement joins TRBV6-5 to TRBJ1-1; the D gene is possibly TRBD1 (5 bases). This CDR3 comprises 15 residues. Germline CDR1 reads MNHEY; CDR2 reads SVGAGI. Trimming cost V 5 bases and J 0 bases, with 13 bases left between them. The CDR3 sequence is CASSPGGTLNTEAFF. The CDR3 DNA reads TGTGCCAGCAGTCCCGGAGGGACCCTGAACACTGAAGCTTTCTTT.

This clone showed up just once. The rearrangement joins TRBV5-6 to TRBJ2-1; 11 bases align to TRBD2. V gave up 1 base and J gave up 8 bases; unmatched junction bases: 2. Germline lookup yields CDR1 SGHDT and CDR2 YYEEEE. The CDR3 has 14 residues. CDR3 sequence (DNA): TGTGCCAGCAGCTTGCTAGCGGGAGGCGATGAGCAGTTCTTC. Residues: CASSLLAGGDEQFF.

The chain carries TRBV2 and TRBJ1-2, with D possibly matching TRBD1 (6 bases). V was clipped by 4 bases and J by 7 bases, with 13 bases between them. This CDR3 has 13 residues. Germline CDR1 is SNHLY and CDR2 is FYNNEI. The CDR3 is CASSAVRGAGYTF. The DNA of the CDR3 is TGTGCCAGCAGTGCAGTCCGGGGGGCTGGCTACACCTTC. Supplemented by reference TRBV2 and TRBJ1-2, the full variable domain reads EPEVTQTPSHQVTQMGQEVILRCVPISNHLYFYWYRQILGQKVEFLVSFYNNEISEKSEIFDDQFSVERPDGSNFTLKIRSTKLEDSAMYFCASSAVRGAGYTFGSGTRLTVV.

The chain joins TRBV6-6 to TRBJ1-1; 8 bases match TRBD1. Germline CDR1 and CDR2: MNHNY and SVGAGI (reference sequence). This CDR3 contains 14 residues. J gave up 5 bases and V 5 bases, and 7 bases lay outside the gene matches. The CDR3: CASSEDRAGTEAFF. CDR3 coding DNA: TGTGCCAGCAGTGAGGACAGGGCGGGGACTGAAGCTTTCTTT.

The V and J genes are TRBV28 and TRBJ1-6; 11 bases fit TRBD1. After removal of 10 bases from V and 7 bases from J, the junction contained 9 bases not matched to a gene. This CDR3 contains 15 residues. Germline-derived CDR1 and CDR2 are MDHEN and SYDVKM. DNA for the CDR3: TGTGCCACATTCTCTAGGACAGGGGGCAATTCACCCCTCCACTTT. Translating it yields CATFSRTGGNSPLHF.

The chain employs TRBV5-1 and TRBJ2-3; D is unclear. CDR1 SGHRS and CDR2 YFSETQ come from the germline V gene. V shed 2 bases and J shed 4 bases, with 17 bases lying between them. This CDR3 spans 16 amino acids. The CDR3 spells CASSFAVSSRPDTQYF. As DNA, the CDR3 is TGCGCCAGCAGCTTCGCTGTGTCTTCGAGGCCAGATACGCAGTATTTT.

This chain links TRBV30 with TRBJ2-7; D perhaps matches TRBD2 (5 bases). The CDR3 contains 12 residues. The V and J ends lost 2 bases and 7 bases respectively, with 12 bases between them. The germline V gene has CDR1 GTSNPN and CDR2 SVGIG (reference sequence). The CDR3 region is CAWSSGPGEQYF. CDR3 coding DNA: TGTGCCTGGAGTTCGGGTCCGGGGGAGCAGTACTTC. Drawing the rest from reference TRBV30 and TRBJ2-7, the complete variable domain is SQTIHQWPATLVQPVGSPLSLECTVEGTSNPNLYWYRQAAGRGLQLLFYSVGIGQISSEVPQNLSASRPQDRQFILSSKKLLLSDSGFYLCAWSSGPGEQYFGPGTRLTVT.

This clone was observed a single time. This rearrangement joins TRBV9 to TRBJ1-6; D gene uncertain. Germline assignment: CDR1 SGDLS and CDR2 YYNGEE. Trimming shortened V by 4 bases and J by 8 bases, and 10 bases separated the two germline ends. The CDR3 runs to 13 residues. The CDR3 nucleotides read TGTGCCAGCAGCCCGAGTGAGTATTCACCCCTCCACTTT. This sequence encodes CASSPSEYSPLHF. Drawing the rest from reference TRBV9 and TRBJ1-6, the complete variable domain is DSGVTQTPKHLITATGQRVTLRCSPRSGDLSVYWYQQSLDQGLQFLIQYYNGEERAKGNILERFSAQQFPDLHSELNLSSLELGDSALYFCASSPSEYSPLHFGNGTRLTVT.

J is TRBJ2-7 and V is TRBV19, with TRBD2 matching 9 bases. Germline CDR1 reads LNHDA; CDR2 reads SQIVND (reference sequence). CDR3 size: 14 residues. V was pared by 7 bases and J by 2 bases, with 6 bases of the junction left unmatched. The CDR3 DNA sequence: TGTGCCAGTACCCCGGGACTAGCACCCTACGAGCAGTACTTC. The encoded protein is CASTPGLAPYEQYF.

This clone was observed a handful of times. V and J are TRBV7-2 and TRBJ1-2; D gene unclear. The CDR3 loop spans 13 amino acids. Germline assignment: CDR1 SGHTA and CDR2 FQGNSA. V gave up 5 bases and J gave up 2 bases, with 9 bases separating them. In DNA form, the CDR3 reads TGTGCCAGCAGCCCAGGCTGGAACTATGGCTACACCTTC. This gives the protein CASSPGWNYGYTF.

The V call is TRBV20-1, the J call TRBJ1-2; TRBD1 might be the D (6 bases). CDR1 and CDR2 (germline): DFQATT, SNEGSKA (reference sequence). Trimming shortened V by 5 bases and J by 7 bases, and 11 bases separated the two germline ends. This CDR3 is built from 11 residues. The CDR3 sequence is CSALTGSGYTF. In DNA, the CDR3 is TGCAGTGCTCTCACAGGGAGTGGCTACACCTTC.

V and J are TRBV5-6 and TRBJ2-5, with D perhaps matching TRBD2 (6 bases). Germline CDR1 SGHDT, CDR2 YYEEEE. This CDR3 region has 13 residues. V was shortened by 0 bases and J by 4 bases, with 7 bases between the two germline ends. The CDR3 DNA is TGTGCCAGCAGCTTGGAGGGAGGAGAGACCCAGTACTTC. Its translation: CASSLEGGETQYF.

Details on this clone: One junction end disagrees with the germline gene, perhaps due to a read error. The same CDR3 can be traced to other DNA sequences in this sample. The chain uses TRBV7-6 and TRBJ1-1; 10 bases are a match to TRBD1. CDR1 is SGHVS, CDR2 FNYEAQ, per germline. The CDR3 loop spans 17 amino acids. CDR3 bases: TGCGCCAGCAGCCCGCCGGACAGGGGGATTGGGAACACTGAAGCTTTCTTT. It yields the protein CASSPPDRGIGNTEAFF.

This chain joins TRBV18 and TRBJ1-5; D gene uncertain. V lost 2 bases and J 0 bases, leaving 8 bases between the germline ends. The length of the CDR3 is 15 residues. CDR1 is KGHSH, CDR2 LQKENI, per germline. The CDR3 is CASSPSSYSNQPQHF. The DNA for the CDR3 is TGTGCCAGCTCACCATCCTCCTATAGCAATCAGCCCCAGCATTTT.

A note on this clone: The junction does not match germline at one end; this may be a read error. The genes are TRBV6-2 or TRBV6-3 and TRBJ1-5; TRBD1 aligns across 12 bases. The CDR3 spans 13 residues. CDR1 is MNHEY, CDR2 SVGEGT, per germline. The DNA for the CDR3 is TGTGCCAGCAGCGAGAACCAGGGACAGGGGGCAAAATTT. Amino acids: CASSENQGQGAKF.

This chain connects TRBV7-2 to TRBJ1-1; D unresolved. Germline V gives CDR1 SGHTA, CDR2 FQGNSA. The germline V and J ends were trimmed by 4 bases and 1 base, with 7 bases remaining between them. The CDR3 loop spans 13 amino acids. CDR3 loop: CASSWAPNTEAFF. CDR3 sequence (DNA): TGTGCCAGCAGCTGGGCCCCGAACACTGAAGCTTTCTTT.

J is TRBJ1-2 and V is TRBV7-9, with D uncertain. Germline assignment: CDR1 SEHNR and CDR2 FQNEAQ (reference sequence). V dropped 3 bases and J dropped 4 bases, with 9 bases sitting between them. This CDR3 is 13 amino acids long. Here the CDR3 DNA reads TGTGCCAGCAGCTTTGGGGAGTCCTATGGCTACACCTTC. Amino acid sequence: CASSFGESYGYTF.

V and J are TRBV5-6 and TRBJ2-3, with D perhaps matching TRBD2 (6 bases). The CDR3 runs 14 residues. V dropped 3 bases and J dropped 1 base, with 9 bases sitting between them. Germline V CDR1 and CDR2: SGHDT, YYEEEE. In DNA form, the CDR3 reads TGTGCCAGCAGCTGGGGACTGGGCACAGATACGCAGTATTTT. It is translated as CASSWGLGTDTQYF.

The gene calls are TRBV18 and TRBJ1-2, with 9 bases identical to TRBD1. J was trimmed by 5 bases and V by 6 bases; bases with no gene match: 10. Germline V gene lookup returns CDR1 KGHSH and CDR2 LQKENI. The CDR3 spans 15 residues. The CDR3 here is CASSPTGGAPYGYTF. As DNA, the CDR3 is TGTGCCAGCTCTCCAACAGGGGGCGCGCCTTATGGCTACACCTTC.

The V gene is TRBV10-3, the J gene TRBJ2-7, with D perhaps TRBD1 (5 bases). Per germline, CDR1 ENHRY and CDR2 SYGVKD. The CDR3 extends over 13 amino acids. The V end was cut by 4 bases, the J end by 0 bases, with 7 bases between. CDR3 nucleotides: TGTGCCATCAGTGTTGACAGCTCCTACGAGCAGTACTTC. It yields the protein CAISVDSSYEQYF.

This chain uses TRBV7-7 with TRBJ2-3, with 14 bases identical to TRBD2. Trimming at V came to 5 bases and at J to 4 bases, leaving 5 bases not matched to a gene. This CDR3 has 16 residues. Germline V gives CDR1 SSHAT, CDR2 FNYEAQ (reference sequence). CDR3 sequence reads: CASSAGLAGVSDTQYF. CDR3 bases: TGTGCCAGCAGCGCGGGACTAGCGGGGGTATCAGATACGCAGTATTTT.

The chain employs TRBV6-2 or TRBV6-3 and TRBJ1-1, with 7 nucleotides matching TRBD1. This CDR3 contains 14 residues. V was clipped by 5 bases and J by 6 bases; unmatched bases: 9. CDR1 is MNHEY, CDR2 SVGEGT, per germline. CDR3 region: CASSLSKQGSEAFF. Written as DNA, the CDR3 is TGTGCCAGCAGTCTAAGCAAACAGGGGTCTGAAGCTTTCTTT.

This clone occurred once. The J gene is TRBJ2-7, the V gene TRBV15; 8 bases line up with TRBD1. The CDR3 spans 15 residues. V was pared by 0 bases and J by 8 bases, with 9 bases of the junction left unmatched. CDR1 LNHNV and CDR2 YYDKDF come from the germline V gene (reference sequence). The CDR3 DNA reads as TGTGCCACCAGCAGAGATGGCCAGGGGGCTTATAAGCAGTACTTC. Protein: CATSRDGQGAYKQYF.

A single count supports this clone. This chain links TRBV10-3 with TRBJ1-1, with D maybe TRBD1 (5 bases). The V and J ends lost 11 bases and 6 bases respectively, with 19 bases between them. Germline values: CDR1 ENHRY, CDR2 SYGVKD. CDR3 size: 13 residues. CDR3 coding DNA: TGTGCCTCGGCGGGGGAGGGGCTCCCTGAAGCTTTCTTT. Translated: CASAGEGLPEAFF.

The J gene is TRBJ2-7, the V gene TRBV27, with TRBD1 as a possible D gene (6 bases). This CDR3 has 15 residues. V was shortened by 7 bases and J by 3 bases, with 19 bases between the two germline ends. CDR1 is MNHEY and CDR2 is SMNVEV in the germline V gene (reference sequence). CDR3 in amino acids: CASNPGAGTNYEQYF. CDR3 DNA sequence: TGTGCCAGCAATCCCGGGGCCGGGACAAACTACGAGCAGTACTTC.

The chain is built from TRBV7-2 and TRBJ1-1, with D possibly being TRBD1 (5 bases). Trimming cost V 8 bases and J 0 bases, with 13 bases left between them. CDR1 and CDR2 (germline): SGHTA, FQGNSA. The CDR3 length is 14 residues. The DNA of the CDR3 is TGTGCCAGCGTTAAGGAGGGGCTGAACACTGAAGCTTTCTTT. Amino acids: CASVKEGLNTEAFF.

The rearrangement uses TRBV27 and TRBJ1-1; 8 bases fit TRBD1. There are 14 residues in the CDR3. V lost 5 bases and J lost 3; bases outside the gene matches: 5. Germline CDR1 MNHEY, CDR2 SMNVEV (reference sequence). The CDR3 loop is CASSPGQGDTEAFF. CDR3 sequence (DNA): TGTGCCAGCAGTCCTGGACAGGGCGACACTGAAGCTTTCTTT.

This sequence joins TRBV3-1 (or the pseudogene TRBV3-2) and TRBJ2-7; a weak D match, TRBD2 (6 bases). Trimming left V 1 base short and J 0 bases short, with 7 bases between. CDR3 length: 14 residues. The germline V gene has CDR1 LGHDT and CDR2 YNNKEL (reference sequence). The CDR3 region has the DNA TGTGCCAGCAGCCAAGTGGGGGGCTCCTACGAGCAGTACTTC. It encodes CASSQVGGSYEQYF.

This chain uses TRBV11-2 with TRBJ2-7; 11 bases are shared with TRBD2. This CDR3 is 16 amino acids long. Germline loops: CDR1 SGHAT, CDR2 FQNNGV. With V trimmed by 3 bases and J by 5 bases, 9 bases remained unmatched. The CDR3 sequence is CASSLGLAAFRDEQYF. The CDR3 nucleotides are TGTGCCAGCAGCTTGGGACTAGCGGCGTTTCGGGACGAGCAGTACTTC.

The V and J genes are TRBV28 and TRBJ1-1, with D hard to call. From germline, CDR1 is MDHEN and CDR2 SYDVKM. CDR3 length: 12 residues. V was cut by 3 bases and J by 10 bases, with 12 bases left in between. The CDR3 loop reads CASSFPSGGAFF. CDR3 sequence (DNA): TGTGCCAGCAGTTTCCCCTCCGGCGGAGCTTTCTTT.